This TCR beta chain was observed in a study of somatic mutations in cytotoxic T cells in rheumatoid arthritis. Overall study findings and caveats: Unlike healthy controls, rheumatoid arthritis patients had CD8+ clonality that increased with age. The clonality of CD8+ T cells was not significantly different between rheumatoid arthritis patients and age-matched healthy controls.

Generated by immunoSEQ multiplex PCR, the TCRdb table keeps only in-frame clones and is missing some. This sample has around 21,000 clones, with 78% found just once. Isolation of the CD4+ and CD8+ populations was accomplished via positive magnetic bead selection, with purity assessed by flow cytometry. Remarks on this clone: The antigen remains unidentified.

Germline loops: CDR1 GTSNPN, CDR2 SVGIG (reference sequence). Trimming pared 0 bases from V and 5 bases from J, leaving 7 bases between. This CDR3 spans 13 amino acids. The chain is built from TRBV30 and TRBJ2-2; D not certain. This TCR was recovered from an adult with rheumatoid arthritis. The sample consisted of CD8+ T cells sorted from blood. The CDR3 sequence: CAWSVTETGELFF. CDR3 bases: TGTGCCTGGAGTGTCACGGAAACCGGGGAGCTGTTTTTT.